Listed below are T cell receptor beta chains from one sample, sequenced in a study of tumor-infiltrating lymphocytes in primary liver carcinoma. TCRdb re-called the multiplex PCR reads through MiXCR, storing one row per CDR3 protein. The sample includes approximately 330,000 distinct CDR3 sequences, 65% of them seen just once. The material sequenced was peripheral blood. The receptors were gathered from a man between 40 and 49 years old with primary liver carcinoma and hepatitis B virus infection. The CDR3 runs from the conserved cysteine through the conserved F or W. D genes are given only for firm matches. A row's size may be missing; if present it is once, few, many or a size class.

cdr3_length: 12
d_call: NA
clone_size: NA
v_call: TRBV11-3
j_call: TRBJ2-2
cdr3_nt: TGTGCCAGCGGCTTGGCTAGCGGGGAGCTGTTTTTT
cdr3_aa: CASGLASGELFF

cdr3_length: 15
d_call: NA
clone_size: once
v_call: TRBV6-5
j_call: TRBJ1-1
cdr3_nt: TGTGCCAGCAGTTACGAGGACAGTTTGAACACTGAAGCTTTCTTT
cdr3_aa: CASSYEDSLNTEAFF

cdr3_length: 14
d_call: TRBD1
clone_size: NA
v_call: TRBV11-2
j_call: TRBJ2-1
cdr3_nt: TGTACCAGCAGCTTCGAGGGACAGGGGACCGAGCAGTTCTTC
cdr3_aa: CTSSFEGQGTEQFF

cdr3_length: 14
d_call: NA
clone_size: NA
v_call: TRBV11-2
j_call: TRBJ2-1
cdr3_nt: TGTGCCAGCAGCTTATACCCGCTAGTTAGTAAGAAGTTCTTC
cdr3_aa: CASSLYPLVSKKFF

cdr3_length: 15
d_call: TRBD1
clone_size: NA
v_call: TRBV19
j_call: TRBJ2-7
cdr3_nt: TGTGCCAGTAGTATTCCCGGACAGGGGGCGCGTGAGCAGTACTTC
cdr3_aa: CASSIPGQGAREQYF

cdr3_length: 14
d_call: NA
clone_size: NA
v_call: TRBV6-1
j_call: TRBJ2-3
cdr3_nt: TGTGCCAGCAGGCGGACCTCCACATCAGATACGCAGTATTTT
cdr3_aa: CASRRTSTSDTQYF

cdr3_length: 11
d_call: NA
clone_size: many
v_call: TRBV11-2
j_call: TRBJ2-7
cdr3_nt: TGTGCCTGCAAAAGGTGGGGCGAGCAGTACTTC
cdr3_aa: CACKRWGEQYF

cdr3_length: 17
d_call: NA
clone_size: many
v_call: TRBV12-3/TRBV12-4
j_call: TRBJ1-1
cdr3_nt: TGTGCCAGCAGTCCCCCCCCTCCGGGGGTGTTGAACACTGAAGCTTTCTTT
cdr3_aa: CASSPPPPGVLNTEAFF

cdr3_length: 15
d_call: NA
clone_size: many
v_call: TRBV11-2
j_call: TRBJ2-5
cdr3_nt: TGTGCCAGCAGCTTGACACCCGGGACCCAAGAGACCCAGTACTTC
cdr3_aa: CASSLTPGTQETQYF

cdr3_length: 16
d_call: NA
clone_size: NA
v_call: TRBV28
j_call: TRBJ2-5
cdr3_nt: TGTGCCAGCAGTCCCGAGTACCGAGGGCGGAAAGAGACCCAGTACTTC
cdr3_aa: CASSPEYRGRKETQYF

cdr3_length: 13
d_call: NA
clone_size: NA
v_call: TRBV29-1
j_call: TRBJ2-2
cdr3_nt: TGCAGCGCACAAAAGATAGGGGTCGGGGAGCTGTTTTTT
cdr3_aa: CSAQKIGVGELFF

cdr3_length: 14
d_call: TRBD2
clone_size: many
v_call: TRBV29-1
j_call: TRBJ2-1
cdr3_nt: TGCAGCGTCGTCGGGAGGCTGGCCTACAATGAGCAGTTCTTC
cdr3_aa: CSVVGRLAYNEQFF

cdr3_length: 18
d_call: TRBD2
clone_size: NA
v_call: TRBV4-1
j_call: TRBJ2-1
cdr3_nt: TGCGCCAGCAACCAAGTTAACATGCGAATGGCGGGAGAGTCGGAGCAGTTCTTC
cdr3_aa: CASNQVNMRMAGESEQFF

cdr3_length: 13
d_call: NA
clone_size: few
v_call: TRBV12-3/TRBV12-4
j_call: TRBJ2-1
cdr3_nt: TGTGCCAGCAGTGAGGTTACCTACAATGAGCAGTTCTTC
cdr3_aa: CASSEVTYNEQFF

cdr3_length: 14
d_call: TRBD1
clone_size: NA
v_call: TRBV11-2
j_call: TRBJ1-4
cdr3_nt: TGTGCCTGCAGCTCCTGGGACAGGGATGAAGAACTGTTTTTT
cdr3_aa: CACSSWDRDEELFF